The source of this TCR beta chain is a study of T-cell reconstitution after alpha-beta-depleted transplantation in children. The study's findings and limits: Expanded graft clones numbering several hundred reportedly gave rise to alpha-beta T cells about two months after transplant. Newly made T cells mostly supplied T-cell counts and diversity one year after transplant. Where some patients showed high TCRbeta diversity at day 60, it came from recipient T cells and thymic progenitors that had survived.

Deletions cut 2 bases from V and 7 bases from J, with 11 bases between. The germline V gene has CDR1 WNHNN and CDR2 SYGVQD (reference sequence). There are 13 residues in the CDR3. This clonotype was detected only a few times. The target antigen is unknown. For TCRbeta, the library was prepared with unique molecular identifiers. From the PCR reads, TCRdb called clonotypes with MiXCR, one entry per CDR3 protein. This sample has almost 500,000 distinct CDR3 sequences, with about 10% found just once. The chain employs TRBV10-1 and TRBJ2-5, with no clear D. The sequencing here drew on PBMCs, taken before TCRalphabeta/CD19-depleted stem cell transplant. The receptor was derived from a child aged 2 to 10 with inherited bone marrow failure, due to receive a stem cell transplant. The CDR3 loop is CASSERASGTQYF. As DNA, the CDR3 is TGCGCCAGCAGTGAGAGGGCTTCAGGGACCCAGTACTTC.